These 8 T cell receptor beta chains share one sample of origin, sequenced in a study of blood T cell repertoires in COVID-19. The assay was immunoSEQ multiplex PCR, and TCRdb's table has in-frame clones only and misses some. Among fewer than 30,000 clones listed, over 85% were seen once. What was sequenced was peripheral blood. Receptors were obtained from a human donor with active COVID-19. The donor label of this sample is uncertain.

This clone was counted once. V gene TRBV2 combines with J gene TRBJ2-3, with D possibly matching TRBD2 (6 bases). CDR1 and CDR2 (germline): SNHLY, FYNNEI. The ends were cut back, 6 bases at V and 5 bases at J, with 18 bases in the middle. The CDR3 runs 15 residues. The CDR3 protein is CASRHPGGAGDTQYF. The CDR3 DNA reads TGTGCCAGCAGGCACCCCGGGGGAGCAGGAGATACGCAGTATTTT.

J is TRBJ1-6 and V is TRBV18; unclear D gene. This CDR3 is 16 amino acids long. The germline CDR1 and CDR2 sequences are KGHSH and LQKENI. Trimming removed 2 bases at V and 7 bases at J, with 15 bases between. CDR3 amino acids: CASSPGVALRNSPLHF. The CDR3 nucleotides are TGTGCCAGCTCACCAGGAGTTGCCCTCCGGAATTCACCCCTCCACTTT.

V and J are TRBV7-8 and TRBJ2-3; TRBD2 is a possible D gene (5 bases). The CDR3 covers 15 residues. V was trimmed by 5 bases and J by 3 bases, leaving 15 bases between them. In germline, CDR1 is SGHVS, CDR2 FQNEAQ. For the CDR3, the DNA is TGTGCCAGCAGCGTAGACCAAACTAGGACAGATACGCAGTATTTT. This gives the protein CASSVDQTRTDTQYF.

The chain employs TRBV5-1 and TRBJ2-7; weak D call: TRBD1 (6 bases). V lost 4 bases and J 6 bases, leaving 14 bases between the germline ends. This CDR3 has 13 amino acids. The germline V gene has CDR1 SGHRS and CDR2 YFSETQ. The CDR3 DNA reads as TGCGCCAGCAGCGGAGTTACAGGGAGCGAGCAGTACTTC. This codes for CASSGVTGSEQYF.

The CDR3 sequence: CASSLSRGPQHF. The CDR3 region has the DNA TGTGCCAGCAGTTTATCCCGGGGGCCCCAGCATTTT. The chain combines TRBV28 with TRBJ1-5; D remains ambiguous. The CDR3 has 12 amino acids. Germline CDR1 reads MDHEN; CDR2 reads SYDVKM. V gave up 1 base and J gave up 9 bases, with 7 bases separating them.

This chain joins TRBV5-1 and TRBJ2-5, with D possibly matching TRBD1 (6 bases). The V gene lost 2 bases and the J gene lost 2 bases, with 13 bases spanning the gap. Germline assignment: CDR1 SGHRS and CDR2 YFSETQ. The CDR3 runs 15 residues. The CDR3 protein is CASSLHSTGQETQYF. For the CDR3, the DNA is TGCGCCAGCAGCTTACATTCAACAGGGCAAGAGACCCAGTACTTC.

This rearrangement joins TRBV7-2 to TRBJ1-1, with TRBD1 matching 7 bases. The junction had 4 bases not matched to a gene; V was cut back by 3 bases and J by 9 bases. Germline loops: CDR1 SGHTA, CDR2 FQGNSA. This CDR3 is 12 amino acids long. In DNA, the CDR3 is TGTGCCAGCAGCTTCGACAGGGTTCAAGCTTTCTTT. Its protein is CASSFDRVQAFF.

The gene calls are TRBV5-8 and TRBJ2-2, with a possible D match to TRBD1 (5 bases). Trimming left V 1 base short and J 3 bases short, with 7 bases between. This CDR3 is built from 14 residues. Germline CDR1 is SGHTS and CDR2 is YDEGEE. The CDR3 bases are TGTGCCAGCAGCTTGACAGGATACACCGGGGAGCTGTTTTTT. Protein product: CASSLTGYTGELFF.